This T cell receptor beta chain was recorded in a study of cytomegalovirus exposure and HLA in healthy donors. Germline V gene sequence: CDR1 SGHRS, CDR2 YFSETQ. The V and J ends lost 0 bases and 6 bases respectively, with 9 bases between them. This CDR3 is 13 amino acids long. With 60 Vbeta and 13 Jbeta primers, the PCR was carried out. The table came from immunoSEQ multiplex PCR; TCRdb's copy has only in-frame clones and leaves some out. This table holds around 150,000 clones, 50% to 75% found once. The chain uses TRBV5-1 and TRBJ1-1; D unresolved. The sequencing input was PBMCs. The TCR originated in a woman in her sixties in good health and CMV-seropositive. As DNA, the CDR3 is TGCGCCAGCAGCTTGGCCACGGGTGCTGAAGCTTTCTTT. Its protein product is CASSLATGAEAFF.